Listed below are T cell receptor beta chains from one sample, sequenced in a study of blood T cell repertoires in COVID-19. Only in-frame clones appear in the TCRdb table, and some are missing; sequencing was by immunoSEQ multiplex PCR. The profile shows 200,000 to 300,000 clones, roughly nine tenths of them singletons. The sequenced sample consisted of peripheral blood. These receptor sequences come from a man aged 60 to 69 who had recovered from COVID-19. CDR3s include the opening cysteine and the closing phenylalanine or tryptophan. The D gene is left open where the match is weak. The size of a clone is reported for some rows only, either as once, few or many, or as a class for expanded clones.

D	size	V	J	CDR3	DNA
-	-	TRBV4-2	TRBJ2-3	CASNQPSGGRTDTQYF	TGTGCCAGCAACCAGCCCTCCGGGGGGCGCACAGATACGCAGTATTTT
TRBD2	-	TRBV7-9	TRBJ2-7	CASSSTSGGYEQYF	TGTGCCAGCAGCTCGACTAGCGGGGGCTACGAGCAGTACTTC
TRBD1	-	TRBV5-6	TRBJ1-2	CASSLGGTGTNYGYTF	TGTGCCAGCAGCTTGGGGGGGACAGGGACGAACTATGGCTACACCTTC
TRBD1	-	TRBV7-9	TRBJ2-3	CASGPLRGRASTDTQYF	TGTGCCAGCGGCCCCCTTAGGGGGCGGGCCAGCACAGATACGCAGTATTTT
-	-	TRBV19	TRBJ1-2	CASNPIQGFYGYTF	TGTGCCAGTAATCCTATACAGGGATTCTATGGCTACACCTTC
-	-	TRBV5-4	TRBJ2-7	CASSPVVAGRQYF	TGTGCCAGCAGCCCCGTGGTAGCCGGTCGGCAGTACTTC
-	-	TRBV19	TRBJ2-1	CASSPWPRKNEQFF	TGTGCCAGTAGTCCTTGGCCTCGCAAGAATGAGCAGTTCTTC
-	once	TRBV6-5	TRBJ2-6	CASSLSPGANVLTF	TGTGCCAGCAGCCTATCGCCCGGGGCCAACGTCCTGACTTTC
TRBD1	-	TRBV4-1	TRBJ1-4	CASSRGTGGRGNEKLFF	TGCGCCAGCAGCCGGGGGACAGGGGGCCGGGGCAATGAAAAACTGTTTTTT
TRBD1	-	TRBV6-5	TRBJ1-6	CASSYSQGAGDSPLHF	TGTGCCAGCAGTTACTCGCAGGGGGCCGGAGATTCACCCCTCCACTTT
TRBD1	-	TRBV10-3	TRBJ2-1	CAISEQGTDYNEQFF	TGTGCCATCAGTGAGCAGGGGACAGACTACAATGAGCAGTTCTTC
-	-	TRBV10-3	TRBJ2-1	CAAEGRWNNEQFF	TGTGCCGCCGAGGGTCGGTGGAACAATGAGCAGTTCTTC
-	-	TRBV30	TRBJ1-5	CAWSSTASQPQHF	TGTGCCTGGAGTAGTACAGCCAGTCAGCCCCAGCATTTT
TRBD1	-	TRBV5-8	TRBJ2-2	CASSSGTGGIGELFF	TGTGCCAGCAGCTCCGGGACAGGGGGGATCGGGGAGCTGTTTTTT
-	-	TRBV19	TRBJ2-3	CASTQGRGADTQYF	TGTGCCAGTACCCAGGGGAGGGGCGCGGATACGCAGTATTTT
TRBD2	-	TRBV2	TRBJ2-7	CASSQLAGGKEQYF	TGTGCCAGCAGTCAACTAGCGGGGGGGAAGGAGCAGTACTTC
TRBD1	-	TRBV7-6	TRBJ1-6	CASSSGTGVNSPLHF	TGTGCCAGCAGCTCCGGGACAGGGGTTAATTCACCCCTCCACTTT
-	-	TRBV19	TRBJ2-1	CASRLRDWYNEQFF	TGTGCCAGTAGGCTACGGGACTGGTACAATGAGCAGTTCTTC
TRBD2	-	TRBV7-6	TRBJ2-3	CASSTRTSGDTDTQYF	TGTGCCAGCAGCACCCGGACTAGCGGGGACACAGATACGCAGTATTTT
TRBD1	-	TRBV19	TRBJ1-1	CASSGIPGQVGSGTEAFF	TGTGCCAGTAGTGGTATTCCGGGACAGGTAGGGTCGGGCACTGAAGCTTTCTTT